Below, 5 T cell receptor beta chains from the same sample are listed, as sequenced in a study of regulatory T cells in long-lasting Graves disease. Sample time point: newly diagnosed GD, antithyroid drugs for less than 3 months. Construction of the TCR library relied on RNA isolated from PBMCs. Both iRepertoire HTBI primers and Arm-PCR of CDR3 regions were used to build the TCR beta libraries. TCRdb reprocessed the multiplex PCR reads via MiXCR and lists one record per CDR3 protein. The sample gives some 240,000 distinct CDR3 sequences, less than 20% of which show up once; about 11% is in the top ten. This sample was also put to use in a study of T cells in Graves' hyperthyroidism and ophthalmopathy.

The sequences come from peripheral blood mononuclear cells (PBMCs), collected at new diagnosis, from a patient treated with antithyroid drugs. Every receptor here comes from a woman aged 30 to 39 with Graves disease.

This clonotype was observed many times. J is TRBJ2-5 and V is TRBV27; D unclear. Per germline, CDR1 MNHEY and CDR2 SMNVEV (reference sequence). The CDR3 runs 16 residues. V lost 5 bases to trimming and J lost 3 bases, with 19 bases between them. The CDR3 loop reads CASSNMPKRRKETQYF. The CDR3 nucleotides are TGTGCCAGCAGTAATATGCCCAAGAGGCGGAAAGAGACCCAGTACTTC.

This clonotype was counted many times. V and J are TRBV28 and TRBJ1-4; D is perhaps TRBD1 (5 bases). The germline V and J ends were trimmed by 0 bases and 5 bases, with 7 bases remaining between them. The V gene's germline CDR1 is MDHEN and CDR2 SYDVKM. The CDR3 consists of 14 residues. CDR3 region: CASSLWGGNEKLFF. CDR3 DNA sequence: TGTGCCAGCAGTTTATGGGGGGGGAATGAAAAACTGTTTTTT.

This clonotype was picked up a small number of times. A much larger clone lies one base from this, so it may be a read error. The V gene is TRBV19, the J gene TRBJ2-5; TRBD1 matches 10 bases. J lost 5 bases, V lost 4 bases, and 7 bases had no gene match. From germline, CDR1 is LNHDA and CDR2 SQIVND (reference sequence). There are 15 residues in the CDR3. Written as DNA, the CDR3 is TGTGCCAGTAGTAAGGGGACAGGGGAGAGTGAGACCCAGTACTTC. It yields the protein CASSKGTGESETQYF.

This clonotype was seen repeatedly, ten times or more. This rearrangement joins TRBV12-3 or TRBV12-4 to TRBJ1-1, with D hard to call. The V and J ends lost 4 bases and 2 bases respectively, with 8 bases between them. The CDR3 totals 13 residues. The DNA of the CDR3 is TGTGCCAGCAGTTATAGGGTAAACACTGAAGCTTTCTTT. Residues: CASSYRVNTEAFF.

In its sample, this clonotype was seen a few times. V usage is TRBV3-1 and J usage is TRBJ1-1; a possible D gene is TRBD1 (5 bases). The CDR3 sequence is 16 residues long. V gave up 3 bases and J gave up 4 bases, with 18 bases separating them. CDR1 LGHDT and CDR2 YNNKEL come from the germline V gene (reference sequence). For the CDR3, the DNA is TGTGCCAGCAGCCAGGGGGACGGTGGGGGAAGCACTGAAGCTTTCTTT. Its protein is CASSQGDGGGSTEAFF.